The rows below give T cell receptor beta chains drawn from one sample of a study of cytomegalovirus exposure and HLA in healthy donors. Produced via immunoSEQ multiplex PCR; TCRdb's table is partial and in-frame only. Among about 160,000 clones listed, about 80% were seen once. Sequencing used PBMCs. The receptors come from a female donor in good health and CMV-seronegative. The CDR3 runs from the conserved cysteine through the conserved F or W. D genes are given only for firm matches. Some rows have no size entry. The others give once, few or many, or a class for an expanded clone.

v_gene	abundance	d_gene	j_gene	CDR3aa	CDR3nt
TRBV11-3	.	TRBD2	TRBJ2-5	CASSSSAGLQETQYF	TGTGCCAGCAGCTCCTCAGCGGGGCTTCAAGAGACCCAGTACTTC
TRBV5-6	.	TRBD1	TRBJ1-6	CASRGQGGSPLHF	TGTGCCAGCAGGGGACAGGGGGGTTCACCCCTCCACTTT
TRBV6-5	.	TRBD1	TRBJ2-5	CASSYLGTGVETQYF	TGTGCCAGCAGTTACTTGGGGACAGGGGTCGAGACCCAGTACTTC
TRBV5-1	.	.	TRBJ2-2	CASSLGQTNTGELFF	TGCGCCAGCAGCTTGGGACAGACGAACACCGGGGAGCTGTTTTTT
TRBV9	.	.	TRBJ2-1	CASSPSSGHMYNEQFF	TGTGCCAGCAGCCCCAGCTCAGGGCATATGTACAATGAGCAGTTCTTC
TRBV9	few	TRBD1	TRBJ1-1	CASSGQGAMNTEAFF	TGTGCCAGCAGCGGACAGGGCGCCATGAACACTGAAGCTTTCTTT
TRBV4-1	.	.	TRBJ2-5	CASSQGLEVLGTQYF	TGCGCCAGCAGCCAAGGCCTAGAAGTCCTCGGGACCCAGTACTTC
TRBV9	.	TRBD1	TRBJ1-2	CASSALDRVHGYTF	TGTGCCAGCAGCGCCTTGGACAGGGTGCATGGCTACACCTTC
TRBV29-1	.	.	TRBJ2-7	CSVKALIGVDEQYF	TGCAGCGTTAAAGCCTTAATCGGGGTCGACGAGCAGTACTTC
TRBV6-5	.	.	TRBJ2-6	CASSFEVFSGANVLTF	TGTGCCAGCAGTTTTGAGGTGTTCTCTGGGGCCAACGTCCTGACTTTC
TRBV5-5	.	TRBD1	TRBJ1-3	CASSLGGQARSGNTIYF	TGTGCCAGCAGCTTGGGGGGACAGGCGCGCTCTGGAAACACCATATATTTT
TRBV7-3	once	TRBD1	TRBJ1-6	CASSLGTDNSPLHF	TGTGCCAGCAGCTTAGGGACAGACAATTCACCCCTCCACTTT
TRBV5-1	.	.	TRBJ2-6	CASSLSIRGTSGANVLTF	TGCGCCAGCAGCTTGAGTATCAGGGGAACCTCTGGGGCCAACGTCCTGACTTTC
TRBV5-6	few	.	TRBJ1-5	CASSLGRSSNQPQHF	TGTGCCAGCAGCTTGGGGAGGAGTAGCAATCAGCCCCAGCATTTT
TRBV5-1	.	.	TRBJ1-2	CASSPGIYGYTF	TGCGCCAGCAGTCCAGGGATCTATGGCTACACCTTC
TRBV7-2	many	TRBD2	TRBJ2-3	CASSLDWTSGGTQYF	TGTGCCAGCAGCTTAGATTGGACTAGCGGGGGGACGCAGTATTTT
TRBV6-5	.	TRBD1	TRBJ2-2	CASSSTGENTGELFF	TGTGCCAGCAGCTCGACAGGGGAGAACACCGGGGAGCTGTTTTTT
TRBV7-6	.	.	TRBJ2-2	CASSRGYGELFF	TGTGCCAGCAGCCGGGGGTACGGGGAGCTGTTTTTT
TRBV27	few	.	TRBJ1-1	CASARVAVTEAFF	TGTGCCAGCGCACGGGTCGCGGTCACTGAAGCTTTCTTT
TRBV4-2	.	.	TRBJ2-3	CASSQDPWSGDTQYF	TGTGCCAGCAGCCAAGACCCTTGGTCGGGGGATACGCAGTATTTT
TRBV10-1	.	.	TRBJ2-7	CASSRGIGSYEQYF	TGCGCCAGCTCTCGCGGGATAGGTAGCTACGAGCAGTACTTC
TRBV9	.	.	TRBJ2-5	CASSVGGGAETQYF	TGTGCCAGCAGCGTAGGTGGGGGGGCAGAGACCCAGTACTTC
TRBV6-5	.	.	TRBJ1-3	CASSNRGTGNTIYF	TGTGCCAGCAGCAACAGAGGGACTGGAAACACCATATATTTT
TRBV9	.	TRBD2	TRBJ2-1	CASSSGLAAAYPYNEQFF	TGTGCCAGCAGCTCGGGACTAGCGGCTGCTTACCCTTACAATGAGCAGTTCTTC
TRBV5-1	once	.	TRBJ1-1	CASSQDSNTEAFF	TGCGCCAGCAGCCAGGACAGCAACACTGAAGCTTTCTTT
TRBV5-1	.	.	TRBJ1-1	CASSSSQRAEAFF	TGCGCCAGCAGTTCCTCCCAGAGGGCTGAAGCTTTCTTT
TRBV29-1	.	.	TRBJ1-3	CSVGQAYGNTIYF	TGCAGCGTTGGACAGGCGTATGGAAACACCATATATTTT
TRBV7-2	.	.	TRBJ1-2	CASRQGESGYTF	TGTGCCAGCAGACAGGGAGAGTCTGGCTACACCTTC
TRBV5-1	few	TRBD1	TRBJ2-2	CASSGQGNTGELFF	TGCGCCAGCAGCGGACAGGGGAACACCGGGGAGCTGTTTTTT
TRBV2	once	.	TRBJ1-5	CASTQDRNQPQHF	TGTGCCAGCACCCAGGACAGAAATCAGCCCCAGCATTTT
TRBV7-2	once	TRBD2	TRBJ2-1	CASSFLGTSGGLYNEQFF	TGTGCCAGCAGCTTCCTGGGGACTAGCGGGGGACTGTACAATGAGCAGTTCTTC
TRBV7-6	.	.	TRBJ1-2	CASSLAPGNFGYTF	TGTGCCAGCAGCTTAGCCCCAGGGAACTTTGGCTACACCTTC
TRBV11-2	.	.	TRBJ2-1	CASRSEPGGWYAEQFF	TGTGCCAGCAGGTCCGAACCCGGGGGATGGTACGCTGAGCAGTTCTTC
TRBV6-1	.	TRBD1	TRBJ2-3	CASSARTGSTDTQYF	TGTGCCAGCAGTGCCCGGACAGGGAGTACAGATACGCAGTATTTT
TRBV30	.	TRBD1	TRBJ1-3	CAWSVQAGGFGNTIYF	TGTGCCTGGAGTGTACAGGCAGGGGGCTTTGGAAACACCATATATTTT
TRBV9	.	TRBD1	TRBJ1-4	CASSLLDRVEEKLFF	TGTGCCAGCAGCCTCCTGGACAGGGTAGAAGAAAAACTGTTTTTT
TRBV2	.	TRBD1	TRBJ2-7	CASTSGTGALQYF	TGTGCCAGCACATCCGGGACAGGGGCCCTTCAGTACTTC
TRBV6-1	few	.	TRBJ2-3	CASSEDGFSTDTQYF	TGTGCCAGCAGTGAAGATGGCTTCTCCACAGATACGCAGTATTTT
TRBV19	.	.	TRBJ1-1	CASSIREEGGTEAFF	TGTGCCAGTAGTATAAGGGAGGAGGGTGGAACTGAAGCTTTCTTT
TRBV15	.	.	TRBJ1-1	CATSRGATEAFF	TGTGCCACCAGCAGAGGGGCGACCGAGGCTTTCTTT
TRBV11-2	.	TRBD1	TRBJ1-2	CASSAGQGLGYTF	TGTGCCAGCAGCGCGGGACAGGGCTTAGGCTACACCTTC
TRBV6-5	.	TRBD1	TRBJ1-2	CASRPTGGVSYGYTF	TGTGCCAGCAGGCCGACAGGGGGCGTTTCCTATGGCTACACCTTC
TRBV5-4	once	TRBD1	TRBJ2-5	CASSLGTGRQETQYF	TGTGCCAGCAGCCTCGGGACAGGACGCCAAGAGACCCAGTACTTC
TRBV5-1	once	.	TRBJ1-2	CASSLGAGYGYTF	TGCGCCAGCAGCTTGGGGGCGGGCTATGGCTACACCTTC
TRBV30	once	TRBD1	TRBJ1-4	CAWSPGQGGEKLFF	TGTGCCTGGAGTCCGGGACAGGGGGGCGAAAAACTGTTTTTT
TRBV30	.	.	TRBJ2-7	CAWSPKKGMENEQYF	TGTGCCTGGAGTCCTAAGAAGGGGATGGAGAACGAGCAGTACTTC
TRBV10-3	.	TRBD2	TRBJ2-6	CAISRGGEGNSGANVLTF	TGTGCCATCAGTAGGGGTGGGGAGGGGAACTCTGGGGCCAACGTCCTGACTTTC
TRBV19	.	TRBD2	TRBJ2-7	CASSIDRGGYEQYF	TGTGCCAGTAGTATAGATCGCGGGGGCTACGAGCAGTACTTC